The source of this T cell receptor (beta chain) is a study of blood T cell repertoires in COVID-19. Germline lookup yields CDR1 LGHDT and CDR2 YNNKEL (reference sequence). V was shortened by 0 bases and J by 0 bases, with 21 bases between the two germline ends. This CDR3 contains 20 residues. Here immunoSEQ multiplex PCR was the method, and the copy in TCRdb shows in-frame clones only, minus some. The sample has 150,000 to 200,000 clones, 70% to 90% seen once; the top ten hold 11%. The V gene is TRBV3-1 (or the pseudogene TRBV3-2), the J gene TRBJ2-1; D is perhaps TRBD2 (7 bases). The receptor's source is a human donor in a cohort sampled during active COVID-19. The specimen sequenced was peripheral blood. CDR3 coding DNA: TGTGCCAGCAGCCAAGATCCCATTAGAGGGGGGGCGAGCTCCTACAATGAGCAGTTCTTC. As protein: CASSQDPIRGGASSYNEQFF.